A selection of T cell receptor beta chains follows, all from one sample in a study of cytomegalovirus exposure and HLA in healthy donors. Profiled with immunoSEQ multiplex PCR; TCRdb holds only in-frame clones, not every one. The listing records 220,000 or so clones. Sequencing was done on a sample of PBMCs. All receptors come from a girl aged 2 to 10 in good health and CMV-seropositive. Each CDR3 is given with its conserved first and last residue. The order of the fields is D gene, CDR3 length, V gene, J gene, CDR3 DNA, CDR3 protein. A D gene is named only where the DNA matches it firmly.

D gene: TRBD1; CDR3 length: 16; V gene: TRBV19; J gene: TRBJ1-2; CDR3 DNA: TGTGCCAGTAGTTTCGGGACAGGGCCTCTAGACTATGGCTACACCTTC; CDR3 protein: CASSFGTGPLDYGYTF
D gene: TRBD1; CDR3 length: 15; V gene: TRBV11-2; J gene: TRBJ2-3; CDR3 DNA: TGTGCCAGCAGCCCAGGGGACAGGCCCACAGATACGCAGTATTTT; CDR3 protein: CASSPGDRPTDTQYF
D gene: NA; CDR3 length: 13; V gene: TRBV7-9; J gene: TRBJ1-5; CDR3 DNA: TGTGCCAGCAGTCCAGGGCGAAATCAGCCCCAGCATTTT; CDR3 protein: CASSPGRNQPQHF
D gene: TRBD1; CDR3 length: 18; V gene: TRBV27; J gene: TRBJ2-7; CDR3 DNA: TGTGCCAGCAGTCCAATTGTCCCTACAGGGGGCTTTTTTAACGAGCAGTACTTC; CDR3 protein: CASSPIVPTGGFFNEQYF
D gene: TRBD1; CDR3 length: 16; V gene: TRBV25-1; J gene: TRBJ2-1; CDR3 DNA: TGTGCCAGCAGTGAATATAGCAGGGGGCATTACAATGAGCAGTTCTTC; CDR3 protein: CASSEYSRGHYNEQFF
D gene: TRBD1; CDR3 length: 15; V gene: TRBV5-4; J gene: TRBJ2-3; CDR3 DNA: TGTGCCAGCAGCTTGGAGGGACAGAACACAGATACGCAGTATTTT; CDR3 protein: CASSLEGQNTDTQYF
D gene: TRBD2; CDR3 length: 14; V gene: TRBV28; J gene: TRBJ2-7; CDR3 DNA: TGTGCCAGCAGTCAACTAGCGGGGTTCTACGAGCAGTACTTT; CDR3 protein: CASSQLAGFYEQYF
D gene: NA; CDR3 length: 13; V gene: TRBV28; J gene: TRBJ2-4; CDR3 DNA: TGTGCCAGCAGGGGGGTGGGGGCAAACATTCAGTACTTC; CDR3 protein: CASRGVGANIQYF
D gene: NA; CDR3 length: 16; V gene: TRBV7-2; J gene: TRBJ2-7; CDR3 DNA: TGTGCCAGCAGCCCCACGGCCCGGGACTCCTACTACGAGCAGTACTTC; CDR3 protein: CASSPTARDSYYEQYF
D gene: NA; CDR3 length: 10; V gene: TRBV6-1; J gene: TRBJ1-3; CDR3 DNA: TGTGCCAGCAGTCAAAACACCATATATTTT; CDR3 protein: CASSQNTIYF
D gene: NA; CDR3 length: 14; V gene: TRBV7-8; J gene: TRBJ2-7; CDR3 DNA: TGTGCCAGCAGCATGGGGGGACAGTTCTACGAGCAGTACTTC; CDR3 protein: CASSMGGQFYEQYF
D gene: NA; CDR3 length: 14; V gene: TRBV6-4; J gene: TRBJ1-5; CDR3 DNA: TGTGCCAGCAGTGAGGCGGGCGGCAATCAGCCCCAGCATTTT; CDR3 protein: CASSEAGGNQPQHF
D gene: NA; CDR3 length: 13; V gene: TRBV5-1; J gene: TRBJ2-7; CDR3 DNA: TGCGCCAGCAGCTTGGAACGGGTATACGAGCAGTACTTC; CDR3 protein: CASSLERVYEQYF
D gene: NA; CDR3 length: 16; V gene: TRBV27; J gene: TRBJ1-1; CDR3 DNA: TGTGCCAGCAGTTTATGGGCCGTCAGTTTGAACACTGAAGCTTTCTTT; CDR3 protein: CASSLWAVSLNTEAFF
D gene: NA; CDR3 length: 13; V gene: TRBV10-1; J gene: TRBJ1-5; CDR3 DNA: TGCGCCAACTCCACAGGGAAACATCAGCCCCAGCATTTT; CDR3 protein: CANSTGKHQPQHF
D gene: NA; CDR3 length: 13; V gene: TRBV27; J gene: TRBJ2-1; CDR3 DNA: TGTGCCAGCAGTTTCCTCGGACAAGCCGAGCAGTTCTTC; CDR3 protein: CASSFLGQAEQFF
D gene: NA; CDR3 length: 14; V gene: TRBV7-6; J gene: TRBJ1-4; CDR3 DNA: TGTGCCAGCAGCAACGGAGCAACTAATGAAAAACTGTTTTTT; CDR3 protein: CASSNGATNEKLFF
D gene: TRBD1; CDR3 length: 15; V gene: TRBV28; J gene: TRBJ1-2; CDR3 DNA: TGTGCCAGCAGGCCCCAGGGGGGCCTTAACTATGGCTACACCTTC; CDR3 protein: CASRPQGGLNYGYTF
D gene: TRBD2; CDR3 length: 13; V gene: TRBV29-1; J gene: TRBJ2-7; CDR3 DNA: TGCAGCGTTGAGGGCGGGAGTTCCGACGAGCAGTACTTC; CDR3 protein: CSVEGGSSDEQYF
D gene: NA; CDR3 length: 14; V gene: TRBV29-1; J gene: TRBJ2-6; CDR3 DNA: TGCAGCGTCTACAGGGATGCTGGGGCCAACGTCCTGACTTTC; CDR3 protein: CSVYRDAGANVLTF
D gene: TRBD1; CDR3 length: 17; V gene: TRBV5-4; J gene: TRBJ1-1; CDR3 DNA: TGTGCCAGCAGCTTGGGCCCAGGACAGGGTTTGAACACTGAAGCTTTCTTT; CDR3 protein: CASSLGPGQGLNTEAFF